This TCR beta chain appears in the sequencing data of a study of cytomegalovirus exposure and HLA in healthy donors. Broader study findings: CMV serostatus was the only recorded immune exposure for donors. Highly shared sequence variants in one cluster were likely a sequencing artifact. Across donors, sequencing depth was assumed by presence/absence analyses to be roughly uniform.

Losses at the gene ends were 4 bases for V and 4 bases for J; bases not matched to a gene: 13. The germline gives CDR1 GTSNPN, CDR2 SVGIG (reference sequence). The CDR3 has 16 amino acids. A multiplex PCR was run with 60 Vbeta primers and 13 Jbeta primers. This table comes from immunoSEQ multiplex PCR, and its TCRdb copy is limited to in-frame clones, with some not included. The sample includes roughly 120,000 clones, about 80% of them seen just once. Notes on this clone: No antigen is known for it.

The chain has TRBV30 and TRBJ2-3, with 8 positions matching TRBD2. The source is a man younger than 45 in good health and CMV-seronegative. The sequencing input was PBMCs. CDR3 loop: CAWMAGAAGAADTQYF. The CDR3 DNA reads as TGTGCCTGGATGGCCGGGGCAGCGGGAGCTGCAGATACGCAGTATTTT.